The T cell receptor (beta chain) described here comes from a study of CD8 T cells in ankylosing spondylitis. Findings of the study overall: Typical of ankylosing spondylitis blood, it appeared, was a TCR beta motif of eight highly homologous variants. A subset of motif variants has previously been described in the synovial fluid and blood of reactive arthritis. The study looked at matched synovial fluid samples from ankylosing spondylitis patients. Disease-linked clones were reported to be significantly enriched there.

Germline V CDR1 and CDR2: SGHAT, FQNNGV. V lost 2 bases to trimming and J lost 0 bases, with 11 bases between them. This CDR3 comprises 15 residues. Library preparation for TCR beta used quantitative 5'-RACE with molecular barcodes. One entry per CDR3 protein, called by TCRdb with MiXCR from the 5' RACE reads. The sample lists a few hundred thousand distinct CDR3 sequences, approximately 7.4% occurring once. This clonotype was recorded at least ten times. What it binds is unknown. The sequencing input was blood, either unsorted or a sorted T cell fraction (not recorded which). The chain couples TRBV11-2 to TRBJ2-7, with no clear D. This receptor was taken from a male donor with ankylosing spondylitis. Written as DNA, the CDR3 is TGTGCCAGCAGCTTAAGCTGGGGTCCCTCCTACGAGCAGTACTTC. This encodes CASSLSWGPSYEQYF.